This TCR beta chain is from a study of blood T cell repertoires in COVID-19 (dated by TCRdb to about 2020). As for the study more broadly: Samples covering the acute and convalescent phases of COVID-19 were provided by collaborators in the United States, Italy and Spain. The material from the prospective study consisted of cDNA or gDNA derived from T cells, B-cell-depleted T cells, or PBMCs. Deeply sampled blood TCRbeta repertoires from subjects exposed to, actively infected with, or recovered from COVID-19 were included in the dataset. The repertoires were made available in a free public database intended to serve as a resource for research on the immune response to SARS-CoV-2. Samples were obtained from the ongoing ImmuneRACE study (first 160 participants) and from over 1,000 subjects provided by 6 global collaborators. Sample metadata almost always included a de-identified subject ID, COVID-19 status, age in years and sex. Where HLA class I and class II types were available, the types were taken from metadata supplied by the sample provider, not from assay-based typing. Points the paper makes about the study in general: The amount of clinical and demographic metadata varied by source and participant and was provided uncurated.

V is reduced by 2 bases and J by 6 bases, leaving a spacing of 10 bases between them. CDR1 LGHNT and CDR2 FRNRAP are derived from the germline V gene. Including the terminal cysteine and phenylalanine, the CDR3 comprises 13 residues. Here the CDR3 DNA is all that survives: 39 bases in frame from base 1. Whole blood was collected in K2EDTA tubes by collaborating institutions according to the institutions' own protocols. For TCRbeta analysis, collaborators shipped samples in one of three forms: frozen whole blood, isolated PBMCs, or DNA extracted from either of those sample types. TCRbeta CDR3 regions were amplified from genomic DNA by means of the immunoSEQ Assay, a bias-controlled multiplex PCR. For the original study's pipeline: Within the assay, amplification of reference gene primers was used to estimate how many nucleated cells each sample contained. To quantify the absolute abundance of each unique TCRbeta CDR3 rearrangement, sequence reads were collapsed and filtered. Productive Simpson clonality was computed per sample as the square root of Simpson's diversity index over productive rearrangements. TCRdb carries this immuneACCESS record with in-frame sequences only. Its versions omit some clonotypes, under half of them owing to an unresolved V gene in the studies checked, with the rest unexplained. The D gene and trimming were derived from the DNA, and the V and J assignments and clone size from that table. This sample comprises some 110,000 clones, less than 80% of them detected only once. The ten largest account for 2% to 3% of the sample.

To note about this clone: What antigen it recognizes has not been identified. The input lacks base qualities; no much larger clone sits a single base away.

The V and J genes are TRBV12-5 and TRBJ1-1; TRBD1 is possibly the D segment (6 matching bases). The sequenced sample consisted of peripheral blood. The receptor's source is a man aged 45-65 years with acute or convalescent COVID-19. Read as DNA, the sequence is TGTGCTAGTGGTTTGACAGGGTACGCTGAAGCTTTCTTT. Protein translation: CASGLTGYAEAFF.